The 25 T cell receptor beta chains below come from one sample, sequenced in a study of blood T cell repertoires in COVID-19. Assay used: immunoSEQ multiplex PCR; TCRdb lists only in-frame clones, some missing. The profile covers over 45,000 clones, with approximately 88% appearing a single time and approximately 54% taken by the ten largest. Sequenced sample: peripheral blood. The receptor set was obtained from a man aged 65 to 85 with acute or convalescent COVID-19.

In this sample, this clone turned up once. The junction departs from the called germline gene at one end, perhaps through a read error. The gene calls are TRBV7-2 and TRBJ1-5; 10 bases map to TRBD1. Germline V gene data show CDR1 as SGHTA and CDR2 as FQGNSA. This CDR3 has 15 residues. The CDR3 spells CASTLGTGVSQPQHF. The CDR3 DNA reads as TGTGCCAGCACCTTAGGGACAGGGGTCAGCCAGCCCCAGCATTTT.

J is TRBJ1-2 and V is TRBV12-3 or TRBV12-4; D not resolved. Trimming shortened V by 1 base and J by 7 bases, and 10 bases separated the two germline ends. This CDR3 region has 13 residues. CDR3 amino acids: CASSLDTQVGYTF. CDR3 in DNA: TGTGCCAGCAGTTTAGATACTCAGGTTGGCTACACCTTC.

This chain links TRBV24-1 with TRBJ2-3; 8 bases are shared with TRBD2. Germline V gene sequence: CDR1 KGHDR, CDR2 SFDVKD. The trim removed 5 bases at V and 7 bases at J, leaving 16 bases unmatched. The CDR3 runs 17 residues. The CDR3 DNA sequence: TGTGCCACCAGTGCCCCTTCTAGGAGCGGGGGCGATCATACGCAGTATTTT. As protein: CATSAPSRSGGDHTQYF.

CDR3 in DNA: TGTGCCAGCAGCGCAGGACAGGGAGGTATCGACTATGGCTACACCTTC. As protein: CASSAGQGGIDYGYTF. The V and J genes are TRBV9 and TRBJ1-2, with 8 bases matching TRBD1. Trimming removed 3 bases from V and 3 bases from J; junction bases left unmatched: 10. The germline V gene has CDR1 SGDLS and CDR2 YYNGEE. This CDR3 is 16 amino acids long. The whole variable domain, filled in from reference TRBV9 and TRBJ1-2, reads DSGVTQTPKHLITATGQRVTLRCSPRSGDLSVYWYQQSLDQGLQFLIQYYNGEERAKGNILERFSAQQFPDLHSELNLSSLELGDSALYFCASSAGQGGIDYGYTFGSGTRLTVV.

The chain couples TRBV27 to TRBJ1-2, with TRBD1 matching 9 bases. Germline V gene data show CDR1 as MNHEY and CDR2 as SMNVEV (reference sequence). The length of the CDR3 is 16 residues. V lost 8 bases and J lost 4; bases outside the gene matches: 14. The CDR3 region has the DNA TGTGCCAGCGGGTTTACAGGGGGCCAAGGATCCTATGGCTACACCTTC. This codes for CASGFTGGQGSYGYTF.

The gene calls are TRBV9 and TRBJ2-5; D not resolved. The CDR3 loop spans 15 amino acids. Trimming took off 0 bases at V and 1 base at J, with 10 bases between the two ends. Germline V gene lookup returns CDR1 SGDLS and CDR2 YYNGEE. The CDR3 sequence: CASSVDSISQETQYF. CDR3 DNA: TGTGCCAGCAGCGTAGACTCGATAAGCCAAGAGACCCAGTACTTC. The full variable domain, in which reference TRBV9 and TRBJ2-5 provide the parts outside the CDR3, is DSGVTQTPKHLITATGQRVTLRCSPRSGDLSVYWYQQSLDQGLQFLIQYYNGEERAKGNILERFSAQQFPDLHSELNLSSLELGDSALYFCASSVDSISQETQYFGPGTRLLVL.

The rearrangement links TRBV11-3 to TRBJ1-6; no definite D call. Trimming stripped 0 bases from V and 7 bases from J, with 4 bases between. Germline CDR1 is SGHNT and CDR2 is YENEEA. The CDR3 sequence is 13 residues long. The DNA for the CDR3 is TGTGCCAGCAGCTTAGACGGGAATTCACCCCTCCACTTT. Its translation: CASSLDGNSPLHF. The full variable domain, rest sourced from reference TRBV11-3 and TRBJ1-6, is EAGVVQSPRYKIIEKKQPVAFWCNPISGHNTLYWYLQNLGQGPELLIRYENEEAVDDSQLPKDRFSAERLKGVDSTLKIQPAELGDSAVYLCASSLDGNSPLHFGNGTRLTVT.

The J gene is TRBJ2-5, the V gene TRBV5-4, with TRBD1 as a possible D gene (6 bases). The V and J ends lost 4 bases and 5 bases respectively, with 15 bases between them. CDR1 SGHNT and CDR2 YYREEE come from the germline V gene (reference sequence). This CDR3 contains 14 residues. CDR3 nucleotides: TGTGCCAGCAGCCGGGACACTACGGGGGAGACCCAGTACTTC. Translated: CASSRDTTGETQYF.

This sequence joins TRBV5-6 and TRBJ1-4; 7 nucleotides align to TRBD1. The CDR3 sequence is 15 residues long. Trimming took 4 bases from V and 6 from J; bases not matched to a gene: 9. Germline values: CDR1 SGHDT, CDR2 YYEEEE. The CDR3 nucleotides are TGTGCCAGCAGCCGGGGATACGGGACAGATGAAAAACTGTTTTTT. Translated, it gives CASSRGYGTDEKLFF.

The chain carries TRBV30 and TRBJ2-7; tentative D call: TRBD1 (6 bases). Per the germline V gene, CDR1 is GTSNPN and CDR2 is SVGIG (reference sequence). With 0 bases removed from V and 6 bases from J, the gap between germline ends came to 15 bases. The CDR3 spans 14 residues. The CDR3 DNA sequence: TGTGCCTGGAGTGTACGAAGGGACACCCCCGAGCAGTACTTC. Its translation: CAWSVRRDTPEQYF.

The V gene is TRBV19, the J gene TRBJ1-2; maybe TRBD1 (5 bases). Germline V gene lookup returns CDR1 LNHDA and CDR2 SQIVND (reference sequence). The CDR3 runs 13 residues. V shed 7 bases and J shed 1 base, with 10 bases lying between them. The CDR3, as DNA: TGTGCCAGTACTCCGACAGATAACTATGGCTACACCTTC. This sequence encodes CASTPTDNYGYTF.

This chain connects TRBV29-1 to TRBJ2-7; 9 bases align to TRBD2. Germline lookup yields CDR1 SQVTM and CDR2 ANQGSEA. V lost 7 bases and J lost 6; bases outside the gene matches: 10. The CDR3 sequence is 13 residues long. The CDR3 region is CSALIAGAGEQYF. The CDR3 bases are TGCAGCGCCCTAATAGCGGGAGCCGGCGAGCAGTACTTC.

This chain links TRBV21-1 with TRBJ1-5. TRBV21-1 represents a pseudogene. This CDR3 contains 19 residues. CDR3 nucleotide sequence: TGTGCCAGCAGCAAAGCCCGGAGGGGACCGAGCTTTAGCAATCAGCCCCAGCATTTT. Its translation is CASSKARRGPSFSNQPQHF.

This clone was seen once. This chain uses TRBV4-1 with TRBJ2-7; D not certain. Germline-derived CDR1 and CDR2 are MGHRA and YSYEKL. V dropped 0 bases and J dropped 7 bases, with 13 bases sitting between them. The length of the CDR3 is 14 residues. The CDR3 nucleotides are TGCGCCAGCAGCCAAGATTACGATTTCGAGGAGCAGTACTTC. This codes for CASSQDYDFEEQYF.

V usage is TRBV19 and J usage is TRBJ1-2, with TRBD1 matching 9 bases. The V gene's germline CDR1 is LNHDA and CDR2 SQIVND (reference sequence). Unmatched junction bases numbered 10, after V lost 2 bases and J lost 3 bases. The CDR3 length is 17 residues. For the CDR3, the DNA is TGTGCCAGTAGTATAAACCAGGGACAGGGAGCTGACTATGGCTACACCTTC. Protein: CASSINQGQGADYGYTF.

The V gene is TRBV28, the J gene TRBJ1-5; 9 bases align to TRBD1. Germline CDR1 reads MDHEN; CDR2 reads SYDVKM. This CDR3 is 16 amino acids long. The junction had 6 bases not matched to a gene; V was cut back by 5 bases and J by 1 base. The CDR3 region is CASSLGTGRSNQPQHF. In nucleotides, the CDR3 is TGTGCCAGCAGTCTCGGGACAGGGCGAAGCAATCAGCCCCAGCATTTT.

V is TRBV7-9 and J is TRBJ1-6, with 7 bases matching TRBD1. J gave up 5 bases and V 1 base, and 5 bases lay outside the gene matches. The CDR3 length is 16 residues. Per the germline V gene, CDR1 is SEHNR and CDR2 is FQNEAQ (reference sequence). CDR3 DNA: TGTGCCAGCAGCTTAGGCGGCGGACAGGATAATTCACCCCTCCACTTT. It encodes CASSLGGGQDNSPLHF.

V usage is TRBV28 and J usage is TRBJ1-3; tentatively, D is TRBD1 (6 bases). Germline loops: CDR1 MDHEN, CDR2 SYDVKM. The CDR3 runs to 14 residues. The ends were cut back, 3 bases at V and 4 bases at J, with 10 bases in the middle. CDR3 residues: CASSFGGQGNTIYF. The DNA of the CDR3 is TGTGCCAGCAGTTTCGGGGGGCAAGGAAACACCATATATTTT.

The chain joins TRBV5-1 to TRBJ2-2; possibly TRBD2 for D (5 bases). V was cut by 2 bases and J by 6 bases, with 11 bases left in between. Germline V CDR1 and CDR2: SGHRS, YFSETQ. CDR3 length equals 14 residues. CDR3 sequence (DNA): TGCGCCAGCAGCTTTGGAGGACTCGCCGGGGAGCTGTTTTTT. It specifies CASSFGGLAGELFF.

The chain employs TRBV10-2 and TRBJ1-6; D possibly corresponds to TRBD1 (6 bases). Germline CDR1 and CDR2: WSHSY and SAAADI. V lost 10 bases and J 13 bases, leaving 20 bases between the germline ends. CDR3 length equals 13 residues. The CDR3 sequence is CAIHQGKGFPLHF. CDR3 coding DNA: TGCGCCATCCACCAGGGGAAGGGGTTCCCCCTCCACTTT.

The chain employs TRBV19 and TRBJ2-7; D might be TRBD2 (5 bases). The V gene lost 5 bases and the J gene lost 3 bases, with 14 bases spanning the gap. Germline assignment: CDR1 LNHDA and CDR2 SQIVND (reference sequence). The CDR3 runs 14 residues. The CDR3 loop is CASSAGDKLYEQYF. The CDR3 DNA follows: TGTGCCAGTAGTGCCGGGGATAAACTCTACGAGCAGTACTTC.

The rearrangement links TRBV3-1 (or the pseudogene TRBV3-2) to TRBJ1-2; 10 bases agree with TRBD1. The CDR3 contains 14 residues. CDR1 is LGHDT, CDR2 YNNKEL, per germline (reference sequence). The J segment lost 6 bases and the V segment lost 1 base, leaving 2 bases of the junction unmatched. Here the CDR3 reads CASSQGQGANGYTF. CDR3 in DNA: TGTGCCAGCAGCCAAGGACAGGGGGCAAATGGCTACACCTTC.

The chain employs TRBV19 and TRBJ2-7, with 11 nucleotides matching TRBD1. The CDR3 loop spans 16 amino acids. V shed 4 bases and J 6 bases; nucleotides not matched to a gene: 11. Germline CDR1 and CDR2: LNHDA and SQIVND (reference sequence). The CDR3 here is CASSTGLGTGGSEQYF. For the CDR3, the DNA is TGTGCCAGTAGTACCGGATTAGGGACAGGGGGAAGCGAGCAGTACTTC.

CDR3 region: CASSQDLQGPQPQHF. The CDR3 DNA reads as TGTGCCAGCAGCCAAGATCTACAGGGTCCTCAGCCCCAGCATTTT. The genes are TRBV3-1 (or the pseudogene TRBV3-2) and TRBJ1-5; weak D call: TRBD1 (6 bases). V gave up 0 bases and J gave up 6 bases, with 12 bases separating them. The CDR3 is 15 residues long. Germline CDR1 reads LGHDT; CDR2 reads YNNKEL (reference sequence).

The V call is TRBV19, the J call TRBJ1-6; TRBD1 matches at 9 bases. This CDR3 spans 18 amino acids. Trimming removed 4 bases from V and 5 bases from J; junction bases left unmatched: 12. Germline CDR1 reads LNHDA; CDR2 reads SQIVND (reference sequence). CDR3 sequence reads: CASSTTGTGRSHNSPLHF. CDR3 DNA sequence: TGTGCCAGTAGTACAACCGGGACAGGGAGGTCCCATAATTCACCCCTCCACTTT.